A selection of T cell receptor beta chains follows, all from one sample in a study of T cells after yellow fever vaccination. In TCRdb, the 5' RACE reads were re-called with MiXCR into one record per CDR3 protein. The table records hundreds of thousands of distinct CDR3 sequences, 13% of them present only once. The sample in question was PBMCs, obtained on the day of the yellow fever booster vaccination. All receptors derive from a man between 25 and 39 years old who received the YFV17D yellow fever vaccine. The CDR3 runs from the conserved cysteine through the conserved F or W. Fields, in order: clone size, V gene, D gene, J gene, CDR3 DNA, CDR3 protein. D genes are given only for firm matches. Size values are once, few and many counts, or a class for expanded clones, and some rows have none.

size: few; V: TRBV25-1; D: TRBD2; J: TRBJ2-7; DNA: TGTGCCAGCAGTGGGACTAGCGAGAACTACGAGCAGTACTTC; CDR3: CASSGTSENYEQYF
size: -; V: TRBV7-9; D: -; J: TRBJ2-1; DNA: TGTGCCAGCAGCTTAGGCCCCTTCGATGGGGTCGAGTTCTTC; CDR3: CASSLGPFDGVEFF
size: few; V: TRBV3-1; D: -; J: TRBJ2-7; DNA: TGTGCCAGCAGCCAAGATCGCCGTTCAGGGCGGGAGCAGTACTTC; CDR3: CASSQDRRSGREQYF
size: few; V: TRBV19; D: -; J: TRBJ2-3; DNA: TGTGCCAGTAGTATATGGTCTGGGATGGCGCGCACAGATACGCAGTATTTT; CDR3: CASSIWSGMARTDTQYF
size: many; V: TRBV7-2; D: TRBD2; J: TRBJ2-7; DNA: TGTGCCAGCAGCTATGGGACTAGCGGAGCCTACGAGCAGTACTTC; CDR3: CASSYGTSGAYEQYF
size: -; V: TRBV15; D: TRBD2; J: TRBJ2-5; DNA: TGTGCCACCAGCAGAGCGCTAGCGGTGGCGGGGGAGACCCAGTACTTC; CDR3: CATSRALAVAGETQYF
size: many; V: TRBV10-3; D: TRBD2; J: TRBJ2-1; DNA: TGTGCCATCGGGAGATCTAGCGGGAGCCATGAGCAGTTCTTC; CDR3: CAIGRSSGSHEQFF
size: -; V: TRBV3-1; D: -; J: TRBJ2-7; DNA: TGTGCCAGCAGCTCGATCACGAGGGACGAGCAGTACTTC; CDR3: CASSSITRDEQYF
size: -; V: TRBV28; D: TRBD1; J: TRBJ2-7; DNA: TGTGCCTCCCTTGGGGGTGGACAGGGAAAGAACTACTACGAGCAGTACTTC; CDR3: CASLGGGQGKNYYEQYF
size: few; V: TRBV7-2; D: TRBD1; J: TRBJ2-5; DNA: TGTGCCAGCAGAAACTCCCCCGGACAGGGCGAGACCCAGTACTTC; CDR3: CASRNSPGQGETQYF
size: few; V: TRBV20-1; D: -; J: TRBJ2-1; DNA: TGCAGTGCTAGGGACGGGGATGAGCAGTTCTTC; CDR3: CSARDGDEQFF
size: few; V: TRBV11-2; D: TRBD2; J: TRBJ2-2; DNA: TGTGCCAGCAGCTTAACCGGGACTAGGAACACCGGGGAGCTGTTTTTT; CDR3: CASSLTGTRNTGELFF
size: few; V: TRBV5-8; D: -; J: TRBJ2-7; DNA: TGTGCCAGCAGCTTGGCTGGGGTGCGTAACGAGCAGTACTTC; CDR3: CASSLAGVRNEQYF
size: -; V: TRBV5-1; D: -; J: TRBJ2-7; DNA: TGCGCCAGCAGCTTGGGGGACCAAGCCTACGAGCAGTACTTC; CDR3: CASSLGDQAYEQYF
size: few; V: TRBV20-1; D: TRBD1; J: TRBJ1-5; DNA: TGCAGTGCTACTCCAGGGGGCGAACAGCCCCAGCATTTT; CDR3: CSATPGGEQPQHF
size: -; V: TRBV9; D: TRBD1; J: TRBJ2-7; DNA: TGTGCCAGCAGCGTAGAGGCAGGGGGCTCCTACGAGCAGTACTTC; CDR3: CASSVEAGGSYEQYF
size: few; V: TRBV20-1; D: -; J: TRBJ1-2; DNA: TGCAGTGCGGTGGTGGCAGGGGAAGACTATGGCTACACCTTC; CDR3: CSAVVAGEDYGYTF
size: few; V: TRBV12-3/TRBV12-4; D: -; J: TRBJ2-3; DNA: TGTGCCAGCAGCCCCGGACTGGTTCCGGGAACGCAGTATTTT; CDR3: CASSPGLVPGTQYF
size: -; V: TRBV30; D: -; J: TRBJ2-5; DNA: TGTGCCTCGAACTACCGGGACGCACAAGAGACCCAGTACTTC; CDR3: CASNYRDAQETQYF
size: -; V: TRBV30; D: -; J: TRBJ2-7; DNA: TGTGCCTGGAGTCCTCACAGAACCTACGAGCAGTACTTC; CDR3: CAWSPHRTYEQYF
size: few; V: TRBV20-1; D: TRBD1; J: TRBJ2-3; DNA: TGCAGTGCTAGAGATAGGGGGCACAGCACAGATACGCAGTATTTT; CDR3: CSARDRGHSTDTQYF
size: -; V: TRBV30; D: -; J: TRBJ2-1; DNA: TGTGCCTGGAGTGTACAGTTTGCCGCCGGTCCGTTCTTC; CDR3: CAWSVQFAAGPFF
size: -; V: TRBV5-1; D: TRBD2; J: TRBJ2-1; DNA: TGCGCCAGCAGCTACGGACCAGCGGGAGAAGTAGGTAAACAGTTCTTC; CDR3: CASSYGPAGEVGKQFF
size: -; V: TRBV5-1; D: -; J: TRBJ2-5; DNA: TGCGCCAGCAGCGACCTTGGTGAGACCCAGTACTTC; CDR3: CASSDLGETQYF
size: few; V: TRBV15; D: -; J: TRBJ2-1; DNA: TGTGCCACCAGCAGAGAAGGGAGCTCCTACAATGAGCAGTTCTTC; CDR3: CATSREGSSYNEQFF
size: many; V: TRBV12-3/TRBV12-4; D: -; J: TRBJ2-2; DNA: TGTGCCAGCAGTTTAGTTGAGAACACCGGGGAGCTGTTTTTT; CDR3: CASSLVENTGELFF
size: few; V: TRBV20-1; D: TRBD1; J: TRBJ2-1; DNA: TGCAGTGCTCCGACAGGGGGCCAGGAGCAGTTCTTC; CDR3: CSAPTGGQEQFF
size: -; V: TRBV20-1; D: -; J: TRBJ1-1; DNA: TGCAGTGCCAGGAGCGGGGGCTCGAACACTGAAGCTTTCTTT; CDR3: CSARSGGSNTEAFF
size: many; V: TRBV5-1; D: -; J: TRBJ1-1; DNA: TGCGCCAGCAGCTTGTCTTCCGACCACACTGAAGCTTTCTTT; CDR3: CASSLSSDHTEAFF
size: few; V: TRBV6-5; D: -; J: TRBJ2-3; DNA: TGTGCCAGCAGTTACTCTTTCACCGGGGGCACAGATACGCAGTATTTT; CDR3: CASSYSFTGGTDTQYF
size: few; V: TRBV6-2/TRBV6-3; D: -; J: TRBJ2-6; DNA: TGTGCAACGCAAAGACAGTTTCACTCTGGGGCCAACGTCCTGACTTTC; CDR3: CATQRQFHSGANVLTF
size: -; V: TRBV14; D: -; J: TRBJ1-5; DNA: TGTGCCAGCAGCCAAACCAGAGATCAGCCCCAGCATTTT; CDR3: CASSQTRDQPQHF
size: few; V: TRBV18; D: TRBD2; J: TRBJ2-5; DNA: TGTGCCAGCTCACCGGGATCCGGACTAGCAGAGACCCAGTACTTC; CDR3: CASSPGSGLAETQYF
size: -; V: TRBV29-1; D: -; J: TRBJ2-2; DNA: TGCAGCGTCCTCTTCACCGGGGAGCTGTTTTTT; CDR3: CSVLFTGELFF
size: -; V: TRBV24-1; D: -; J: TRBJ2-2; DNA: TGTGCCACCAGTGATCGAGGGTACACCGGGGAGCTGTTTTTT; CDR3: CATSDRGYTGELFF
size: -; V: TRBV5-1; D: -; J: TRBJ1-2; DNA: TGCGCCAGCAGTCCGGGTTTGGTGGCGGCCAACTATGGCTACACCTTC; CDR3: CASSPGLVAANYGYTF
size: many; V: TRBV12-3/TRBV12-4; D: -; J: TRBJ1-1; DNA: TGTGCCAGCAGTAGTGGGACACCGAACACTGAAGCTTTCTTT; CDR3: CASSSGTPNTEAFF
size: -; V: TRBV5-1; D: TRBD2; J: TRBJ2-2; DNA: TGCGCCAGCAGCAGCTTAGCGGGGCCGAACACCGGGGAGCTGTTTTTT; CDR3: CASSSLAGPNTGELFF
size: -; V: TRBV20-1; D: -; J: TRBJ2-7; DNA: TGCAGTGCTAGAGATACTAACTACGAGCAGTACTTC; CDR3: CSARDTNYEQYF